The 15 T cell receptor beta chains listed next were all sequenced from one sample in a study of blood T cell repertoires in COVID-19. The method was immunoSEQ multiplex PCR; TCRdb's version includes in-frame clones alone and lacks a portion of them. The sample contains 270,000 or so clones, roughly 85% of which appear only once. Specimen: peripheral blood. The receptors were gathered from a woman in her forties or fifties who had recovered from COVID-19.

For the CDR3, the DNA is TGTGCCAGCAGCTTAGCGACAGGGCCAATCGGCGGGGAGCTGTTTTTT. This codes for CASSLATGPIGGELFF. The chain links TRBV7-2 to TRBJ2-2; 7 positions match TRBD1. The germline V gene has CDR1 SGHTA and CDR2 FQGNSA. This CDR3 spans 16 amino acids. The V segment lost 0 bases and the J segment 7 bases; nucleotides outside the gene matches: 8.

The rearrangement uses TRBV19 and TRBJ2-7, with TRBD1 as a possible D gene (6 bases). The V end lost 5 bases, the J end lost 3 bases, and 17 bases lay between the germline ends. The CDR3 covers 15 residues. Germline values: CDR1 LNHDA, CDR2 SQIVND (reference sequence). CDR3 DNA: TGTGCCAGTAGTCTACCGCGGACAGAGGGCTACGAGCAGTACTTC. Protein product: CASSLPRTEGYEQYF.

The genes are TRBV10-3 and TRBJ1-5; no firm D call. The CDR3 loop spans 12 amino acids. Germline CDR1 reads ENHRY; CDR2 reads SYGVKD. Trimming removed 8 bases from V and 4 bases from J, with 9 bases in between. The CDR3 DNA follows: TGTGCCATCCGGGAGGGAAATCAGCCCCAGCATTTT. As protein: CAIREGNQPQHF.

In regard to this clone: Other DNA variants within this sample encode the same CDR3. The rearrangement uses TRBV6-5 and TRBJ2-1; 7 bases are shared with TRBD1. This CDR3 contains 13 residues. V shed 4 bases, J shed 4 bases, and the junction held 1 base outside the gene matches. CDR1 and CDR2 from the germline V gene are MNHEY and SVGAGI. The CDR3, as DNA: TGTGCCAGCAGTTCGACAGGGTACAATGAGCAGTTCTTC. Protein sequence: CASSSTGYNEQFF.

J is TRBJ2-5 and V is TRBV5-1; 7 bases line up with TRBD2. Unmatched junction bases numbered 5, after V lost 4 bases and J lost 2 bases. This CDR3 has 14 amino acids. Germline V CDR1 and CDR2: SGHRS, YFSETQ. The DNA for the CDR3 is TGCGCCAGCAGCCTTCGGGGGGATCAAGAGACCCAGTACTTC. Translation gives CASSLRGDQETQYF.

The rearrangement links TRBV19 to TRBJ2-7; D is perhaps TRBD1 (6 bases). CDR3 length: 13 amino acids. The V end lost 5 bases, the J end lost 2 bases, and 10 bases lay between the germline ends. Germline assignment: CDR1 LNHDA and CDR2 SQIVND (reference sequence). CDR3 in DNA: TGTGCCAGTAGTGCCGGACAGACCTACGAGCAGTACTTC. Protein sequence: CASSAGQTYEQYF. Full variable domain (remainder filled in from reference TRBV19 and TRBJ2-7): DGGITQSPKYLFRKEGQNVTLSCEQNLNHDAMYWYRQDPGQGLRLIYYSQIVNDFQKGDIAEGYSVSREKKESFPLTVTSAQKNPTAFYLCASSAGQTYEQYFGPGTRLTVT.

V usage is TRBV5-1 and J usage is TRBJ2-6; TRBD1 might be the D (5 bases). The CDR3 is 13 amino acids. CDR1 and CDR2 from the germline V gene are SGHRS and YFSETQ. V lost 4 bases and J 10 bases, leaving 12 bases between the germline ends. Written as DNA, the CDR3 is TGCGCCAGCAGCAGCCTCCAGGGTAACGTCCTGACTTTC. Protein product: CASSSLQGNVLTF.

The rearrangement uses TRBV6-2 or TRBV6-3 and TRBJ1-5, with 7 nucleotides matching TRBD1. In germline, CDR1 is MNHEY, CDR2 SVGEGT. This CDR3 spans 16 amino acids. V trimming: 2 bases; J trimming: 2 bases; junction bases outside the gene matches: 6. The CDR3 coding sequence is TGTGCCAGCAGTTACAGGGGGCATTCGGGCAATCAGCCCCAGCATTTT. Translation gives CASSYRGHSGNQPQHF.

The chain has TRBV2 and TRBJ2-5, with 9 bases matching TRBD2. The CDR3 has 15 amino acids. The V gene's germline CDR1 is SNHLY and CDR2 FYNNEI. With 5 bases clipped from V and 0 bases from J, the junction kept 4 bases outside the gene matches. The CDR3 reads CASSTSGWYQETQYF. For the CDR3, the DNA is TGTGCCAGCAGTACTAGCGGGTGGTACCAAGAGACCCAGTACTTC.

The chain links TRBV18 to TRBJ2-2; 7 nucleotides agree with TRBD1. This CDR3 contains 14 residues. Germline CDR1 reads KGHSH; CDR2 reads LQKENI. Trimming at V came to 3 bases and at J to 7 bases, leaving 5 bases not matched to a gene. In DNA, the CDR3 is TGTGCCAGCTCACCTACAGGGGTCGTCGGGGAGCTGTTTTTT. Translation gives CASSPTGVVGELFF.

The chain has TRBV9 and TRBJ2-2; 12 positions agree with TRBD2. V lost 4 bases to trimming and J lost 1 base; unmatched junction nucleotides: 2. This CDR3 region has 16 residues. Germline V CDR1 and CDR2: SGDLS, YYNGEE. DNA of the CDR3: TGTGCCAGCAGCCTACTAGCGGGAGGGAACACCGGGGAGCTGTTTTTT. This encodes CASSLLAGGNTGELFF.

The chain joins TRBV19 to TRBJ1-1; 9 bases agree with TRBD1. There are 14 residues in the CDR3. V lost 4 bases and J lost 3; bases outside the gene matches: 3. Germline V CDR1 and CDR2: LNHDA, SQIVND (reference sequence). In nucleotides, the CDR3 is TGTGCCAGTAGTACCGGGACAGGGCACACTGAAGCTTTCTTT. Its translation is CASSTGTGHTEAFF.

J is TRBJ1-4 and V is TRBV4-3; weak D call: TRBD1 (5 bases). Germline assignment: CDR1 LGHNA and CDR2 YSLEER. V was clipped by 4 bases and J by 7 bases, with 22 bases between them. The CDR3 totals 17 residues. The CDR3 reads CASSLLPGQGRSEKLFF. CDR3 nucleotides: TGCGCCAGCAGCCTACTCCCAGGGCAGGGTCGAAGTGAAAAACTGTTTTTT.

This clone has only a few counts. V usage is TRBV3-1 (or the pseudogene TRBV3-2) and J usage is TRBJ2-5; 8 nucleotides align to TRBD2. V shed 4 bases and J 5 bases; nucleotides not matched to a gene: 6. The CDR3 sequence is 14 residues long. Germline assignment: CDR1 LGHDT and CDR2 YNNKEL (reference sequence). The CDR3 DNA follows: TGTGCCAGCAGCCGACGGGGGGGCAGGGAGACCCAGTACTTC. Protein sequence: CASSRRGGRETQYF.

This chain connects TRBV3-1 (or the pseudogene TRBV3-2) to TRBJ2-1; the match to TRBD2 covers 12 bases. The CDR3 is made up of 14 amino acids. Germline trimming cut 4 bases from V and 7 bases from J; bases unmatched to any gene: 2. The germline V gene encodes CDR1 LGHDT and CDR2 YNNKEL (reference sequence). The CDR3 protein is CASSPGLAGNEQFF. CDR3 bases: TGTGCCAGCAGCCCTGGACTAGCGGGAAATGAGCAGTTCTTC.